This T cell receptor beta chain was captured by sequencing in a study of T cell responses to AZD1222 COVID-19 vaccine. The study, taken as a whole, reports: Possibly, clonal diversity was underestimated; donors were largely white British and included more females. Regions left unmutated in variants are reportedly the target of nearly half of spike-specific TCRs. Two doses of AZD1222 preceded a rise in Spike-specific TCR breadth and depth.

Regarding this clone: Its cognate antigen is unknown.

The CDR3 runs to 16 residues. V shed 0 bases, J shed 5 bases, and the junction held 8 bases outside the gene matches. The germline CDR1 and CDR2 sequences are SQVTM and ANQGSEA. The protocol was immunoSEQ multiplex PCR, while the TCRdb copy is restricted to in-frame clones and leaves out a portion. The sample carries 110,000 or so clones, around nine tenths recorded once. The TCR originated in an adult in good health. The chain has TRBV29-1 and TRBJ2-5; the match to TRBD1 covers 11 bases. The sample in question was peripheral blood, obtained on day 0 of AZD1222 vaccination. CDR3 sequence: CSVEDLGTGGRETQYF. The CDR3 DNA reads as TGCAGCGTTGAAGATCTTGGGACAGGGGGTCGGGAGACCCAGTACTTC.